This T cell receptor beta chain was identified during a study of T cells after somatic rescue of genetic block. TCRdb keeps only in-frame clones here, not all; method: immunoSEQ multiplex PCR. The sample carries roughly 58,000 clones, roughly 96% recorded once. The CDR3 length is 15 residues. Germline V gives CDR1 SGHTA, CDR2 FQGTGA. The J segment lost 4 bases and the V segment lost 1 base, leaving 5 bases of the junction unmatched. This clone occurred once. The receptor was isolated from a child less than two years old. Sequencing was done on a sample of peripheral blood mononuclear cells (PBMCs). The chain has TRBV7-3 and TRBJ2-7, with 9 bases aligning to TRBD2. CDR3 nucleotides: TGTGCCAGCAGCTTAATGGGCGGGAGGGGTTACGAGCAGTACTTC. Translated, it gives CASSLMGGRGYEQYF.